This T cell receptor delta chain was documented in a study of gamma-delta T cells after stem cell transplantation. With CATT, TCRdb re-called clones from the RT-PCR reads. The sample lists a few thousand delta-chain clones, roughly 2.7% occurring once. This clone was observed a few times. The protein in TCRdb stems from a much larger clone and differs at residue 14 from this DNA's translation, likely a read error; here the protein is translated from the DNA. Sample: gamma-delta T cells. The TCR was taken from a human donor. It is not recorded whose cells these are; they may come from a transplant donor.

The CDR3 coding sequence is TGTGCCTGTGACACTTTACTGGGGGACCCCACCGATAAACCCATCTTT. Translated: CACDTLLGDPTDKPIF. The rearrangement joins TRDV2 to TRDJ1, with TRDD3 identical over 9 bases. Germline CDR1 and CDR2: GEAIGNYY and EKD. The CDR3 contains 16 residues.